This TCR beta chain was obtained from a study of cytomegalovirus exposure and HLA in healthy donors. Looking at the study overall: The roughly 120 validation repertoires and the roughly 680 first-cohort repertoires shared a platform, a later analysis reported. Study-wide results and caveats: Whilst most TCR sequences proved rare, a subset of public TCRs occurred across many donors. Per published reports, the classifier diagnosed cytomegalovirus status with high specificity and sensitivity.

Worth noting for this clone: Its antigen is unidentified.

Data came from immunoSEQ multiplex PCR; TCRdb stores just in-frame clones and leaves some out. Of 100,000 to 150,000 clones listed, nearly 90% are singletons. Separation from the 666-subject first cohort characterized the roughly 120-subject validation cohort, to which the donors belonged. Trimming removed 0 bases at V and 2 bases at J, with 13 bases between. The CDR3 covers 16 residues. The germline V gene has CDR1 LGHNA and CDR2 YSLEER. The specimen sequenced was PBMCs. The clonotype comes from a woman aged 18-35 years in good health and CMV-seronegative. The chain is built from TRBV4-3 and TRBJ1-2; D is ambiguous. DNA of the CDR3: TGCGCCAGCAGCCAAGATCTTGTATCTACGAACTATGGCTACACCTTC. This translates into CASSQDLVSTNYGYTF.